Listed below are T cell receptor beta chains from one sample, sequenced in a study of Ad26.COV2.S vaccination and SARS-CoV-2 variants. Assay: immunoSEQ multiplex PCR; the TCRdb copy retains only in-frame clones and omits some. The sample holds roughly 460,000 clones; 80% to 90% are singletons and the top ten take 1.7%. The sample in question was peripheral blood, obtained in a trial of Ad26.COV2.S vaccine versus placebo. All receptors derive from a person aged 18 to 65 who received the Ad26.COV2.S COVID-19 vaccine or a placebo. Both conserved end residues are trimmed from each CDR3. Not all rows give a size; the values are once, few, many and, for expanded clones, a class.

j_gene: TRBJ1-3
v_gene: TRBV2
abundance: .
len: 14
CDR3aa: ASSEGLFFIQNTIY

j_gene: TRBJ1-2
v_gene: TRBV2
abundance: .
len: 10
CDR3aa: AKTGTRYGYT

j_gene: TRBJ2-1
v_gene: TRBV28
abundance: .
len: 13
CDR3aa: ASRTPTGSYNEQF

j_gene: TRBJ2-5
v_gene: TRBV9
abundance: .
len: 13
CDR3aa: ASSVDGSTQETQY

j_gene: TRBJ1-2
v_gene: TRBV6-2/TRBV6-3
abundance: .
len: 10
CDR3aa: ASSKRRDGYT

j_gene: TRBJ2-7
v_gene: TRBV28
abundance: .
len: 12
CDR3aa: ASRSSGSSYEQY

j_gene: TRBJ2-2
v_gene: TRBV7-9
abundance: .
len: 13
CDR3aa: ASSLLTGNTGELF

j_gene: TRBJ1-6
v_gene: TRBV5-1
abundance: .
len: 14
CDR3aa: ASSLKGNGNNSPLH

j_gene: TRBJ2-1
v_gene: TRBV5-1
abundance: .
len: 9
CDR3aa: ASSLGNEQF

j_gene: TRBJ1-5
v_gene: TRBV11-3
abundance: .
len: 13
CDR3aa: ASSYPGNSNQPQH

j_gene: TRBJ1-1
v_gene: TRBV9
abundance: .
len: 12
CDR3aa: ASSEGGMNTEAF

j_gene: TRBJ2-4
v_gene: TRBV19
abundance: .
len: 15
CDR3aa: ASSISAGGVSRDIQY

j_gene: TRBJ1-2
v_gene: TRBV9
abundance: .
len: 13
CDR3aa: ASSVEPSSHFGYT

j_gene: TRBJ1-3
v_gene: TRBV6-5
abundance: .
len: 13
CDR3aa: ASSPFRSSGNTIY

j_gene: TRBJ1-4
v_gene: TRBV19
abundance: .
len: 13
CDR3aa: ASSIRTGTNEKLF

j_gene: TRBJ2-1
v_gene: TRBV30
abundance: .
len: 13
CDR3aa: AWSGRASSYNEQF

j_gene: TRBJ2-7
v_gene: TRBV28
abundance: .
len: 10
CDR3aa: ASSLKGYEQY

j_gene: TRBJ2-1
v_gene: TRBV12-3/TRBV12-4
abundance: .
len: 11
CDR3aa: ASTNQGSNEQF

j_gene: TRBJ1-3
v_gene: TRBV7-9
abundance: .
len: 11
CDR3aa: ASSLGAGNTIY

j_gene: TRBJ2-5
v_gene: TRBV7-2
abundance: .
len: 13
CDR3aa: ASSNTGRTQETQY

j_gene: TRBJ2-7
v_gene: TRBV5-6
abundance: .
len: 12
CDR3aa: ASRRTEERYEQY

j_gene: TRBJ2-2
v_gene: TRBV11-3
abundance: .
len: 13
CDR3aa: ASSPGTSAAGELF

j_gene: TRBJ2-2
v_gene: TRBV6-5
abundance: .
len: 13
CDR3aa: ASSYTGLRTGELF

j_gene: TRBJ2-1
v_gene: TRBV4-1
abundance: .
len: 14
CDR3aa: ASSQGTGDTYNEQF

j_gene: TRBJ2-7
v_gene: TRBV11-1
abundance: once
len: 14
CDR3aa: ASSVDGQGSSYEQY

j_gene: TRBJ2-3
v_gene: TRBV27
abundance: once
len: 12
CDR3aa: AAGSGGYTDTQY

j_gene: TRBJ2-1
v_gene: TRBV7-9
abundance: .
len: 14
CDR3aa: ASSRVLAGGSNEQF

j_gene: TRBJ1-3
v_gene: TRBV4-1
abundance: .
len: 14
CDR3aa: ASSQESGVFGNTIY

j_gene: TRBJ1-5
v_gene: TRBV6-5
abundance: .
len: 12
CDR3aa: ASKQTGGGQPQH

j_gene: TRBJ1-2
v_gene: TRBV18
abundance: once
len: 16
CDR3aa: ASSPHPTADRANYGYT

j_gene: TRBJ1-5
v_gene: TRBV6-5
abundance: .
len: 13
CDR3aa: ASSSHAGGAQPQH

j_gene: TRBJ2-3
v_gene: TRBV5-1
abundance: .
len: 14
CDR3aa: ASSSSGTISTDTQY

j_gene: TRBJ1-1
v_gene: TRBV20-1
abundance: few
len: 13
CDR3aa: SASWTGLRNTEAF

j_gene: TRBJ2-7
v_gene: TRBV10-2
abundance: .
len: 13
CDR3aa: ASKGTSGRYYEQY

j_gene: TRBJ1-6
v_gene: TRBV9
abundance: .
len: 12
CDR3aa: ASSVGGGNSPLH

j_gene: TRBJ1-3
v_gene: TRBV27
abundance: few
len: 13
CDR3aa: ASSLDSTSGNTIY

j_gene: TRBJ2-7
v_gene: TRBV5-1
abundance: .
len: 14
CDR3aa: ASSRQDRASSYEQY

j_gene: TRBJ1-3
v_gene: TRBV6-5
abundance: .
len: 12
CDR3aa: ASILGPPGNTIY

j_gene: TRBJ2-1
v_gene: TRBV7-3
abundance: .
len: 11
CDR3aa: ASSTKRGNEQF

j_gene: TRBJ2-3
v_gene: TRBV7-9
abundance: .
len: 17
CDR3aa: ASSPPSRDRGEGTDTQY